This TCR beta chain was found in a study of CD8 T cells in Susac syndrome. Findings and limits, study-wide: It was acknowledged in the study that the number of individuals who were included in its TCR sequencing and HLA analysis was relatively small.

Remarks on this clonotype: The antigen remains unidentified.

Each multiple sclerosis control was a treatment-naive patient with relapsing-remitting disease that was either stable or active. FACS was used to enrich TEMRA cells, whereas the CD8+ and CD4+ T cells were obtained by negative isolation. The germline V and J ends were trimmed by 0 bases and 6 bases, with 11 bases remaining between them. CDR1 and CDR2 from the germline V gene are GTSNPN and SVGIG (reference sequence). The CDR3 runs 14 residues. RNA in amounts of roughly 0.5 to 1 ug was reverse transcribed with random hexamers. Amplification of TCR beta CDR3 spanned 54 Vbeta and 13 Jbeta via immunoSEQ multiplex PCR. TCRdb fed the immunoSEQ multiplex PCR reads into MiXCR, producing one record per CDR3 protein. The sample lists a few hundred thousand distinct CDR3 sequences; approximately 95% were seen once.

Sequencing was carried out using CD4+ T cells from PBMCs. The chain joins TRBV30 to TRBJ1-4; D is perhaps TRBD1 (6 bases). This receptor was obtained from a human donor with multiple sclerosis. As DNA, the CDR3 is TGTGCCTGGAGTGTACTCAGGGGTGATGAAAAACTGTTTTTT. Translation: CAWSVLRGDEKLFF.